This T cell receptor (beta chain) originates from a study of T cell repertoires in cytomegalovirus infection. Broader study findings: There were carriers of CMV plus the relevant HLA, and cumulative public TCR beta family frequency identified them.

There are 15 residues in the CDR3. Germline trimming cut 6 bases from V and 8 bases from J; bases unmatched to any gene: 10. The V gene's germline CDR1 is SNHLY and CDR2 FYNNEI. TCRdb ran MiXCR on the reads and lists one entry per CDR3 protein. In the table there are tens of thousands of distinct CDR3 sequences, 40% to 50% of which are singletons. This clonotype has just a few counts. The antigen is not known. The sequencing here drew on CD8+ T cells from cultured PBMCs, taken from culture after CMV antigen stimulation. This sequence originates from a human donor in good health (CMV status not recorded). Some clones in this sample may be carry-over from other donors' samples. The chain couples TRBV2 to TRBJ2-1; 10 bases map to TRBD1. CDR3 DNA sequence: TGTGCCAGCAGGTCGACAGGGGGCAAGAAGGATGAGCAGTTCTTC. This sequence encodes CASRSTGGKKDEQFF.